These 22 T cell receptor beta chains came from one sample sequenced in a study of T cells in Graves' hyperthyroidism and ophthalmopathy. It was RNA transcripts that yielded the amplified TCR beta CDR3 regions. Researchers ran a first-round RT-PCR on the TCR CDR3 using the HTBI primer set. MiXCR was run by TCRdb on the multiplex PCR reads, yielding one entry per CDR3 protein. The sample contains roughly 640,000 distinct CDR3 sequences, 16% of which appear only once. Input material: blood. All receptors derive from a woman aged 40 to 49 with Graves' ophthalmopathy.

This clonotype came up a few times. The junction shows a germline mismatch at one end, possibly a read error. This chain uses TRBV5-1 with TRBJ1-6, with D hard to call. The CDR3 totals 13 residues. Germline V lookup: CDR1 SGHRS, CDR2 YFSETQ. CDR3 in DNA: TGTGCCAGCAGCCGGACCCAAAGCGAGGTTCTCCACTTT. Amino acid sequence: CASSRTQSEVLHF.

In this sample, this clonotype turned up a few times. The junction shows a germline mismatch at one end, possibly a read error. The rearrangement joins TRBV7-7 to TRBJ2-1, with unresolved D. CDR1 and CDR2 (germline): SSHAT, FNYEAQ (reference sequence). This CDR3 contains 15 residues. CDR3 amino acids: CASSYAPSSYNEQLF. In DNA form, the CDR3 reads TGTGCTAGCAGCTACGCGCCAAGTTCCTACAATGAGCAGCTCTTC.

This clonotype was observed at least ten times. V and J are TRBV5-1 and TRBJ2-7; tentative D call: TRBD1 (6 bases). Germline loops: CDR1 SGHRS, CDR2 YFSETQ. Trimming pared 0 bases from V and 5 bases from J, leaving 15 bases between. The CDR3 extends over 15 amino acids. The CDR3 sequence: CASSLEWTARHEQYF. The CDR3 bases are TGCGCCAGCAGCTTGGAATGGACAGCAAGGCACGAGCAGTACTTC. Together with reference TRBV5-1 and TRBJ2-7, the CDR3 gives the full variable domain: KAGVTQTPRYLIKTRGQQVTLSCSPISGHRSVSWYQQTPGQGLQFLFEYFSETQRNKGNFPGRFSGRQFSNSRSEMNVSTLELGDSALYLCASSLEWTARHEQYFGPGTRLTVT.

On this clonotype itself: One end of the junction varies from germline; a read error may be responsible. The chain uses TRBV29-1 and TRBJ2-1; D might be TRBD2 (5 bases). The CDR3 extends over 13 amino acids. Per germline, CDR1 SQVTM and CDR2 ANQGSEA. The CDR3 coding sequence is TGCAGCGGGAGGAGCCGCGCCTACAATGAGCAGTCCTTC. It specifies CSGRSRAYNEQSF.

CDR3 region: CASSQEGAGGEKLFF. The CDR3 coding sequence is TGCGCCAGCAGCCAAGAAGGGGCAGGGGGTGAAAAACTGTTTTTT. The rearrangement links TRBV4-1 to TRBJ1-4, with 7 bases that match TRBD1. The CDR3 extends over 15 amino acids. J was trimmed by 7 bases and V by 0 bases; bases with no gene match: 5. CDR1 and CDR2 from the germline V gene are MGHRA and YSYEKL.

This clonotype came up many times. This chain connects TRBV3-1 to TRBJ1-1; D unresolved. This CDR3 is built from 13 residues. V was trimmed by 3 bases and J by 0 bases, leaving 5 bases between them. The V gene's germline CDR1 is LGHDT and CDR2 YNNKEL (reference sequence). The CDR3 DNA reads as TGTGCCAGCAGCCAGATCATGAACACTGAAGCTTTCTTT. Translated: CASSQIMNTEAFF.

This clonotype was recorded many times. The J gene is TRBJ2-1, the V gene TRBV2, with D perhaps matching TRBD1 (5 bases). Germline CDR1 is SNHLY and CDR2 is FYNNEI. Trimming left V 6 bases short and J 0 bases short, with 9 bases between. The CDR3 is made up of 14 amino acids. CDR3 in amino acids: CASSVDSSYNEQFF. The DNA for the CDR3 is TGTGCCAGCAGCGTCGACAGCTCCTACAATGAGCAGTTCTTC.

The chain has TRBV20-1 and TRBJ2-5; 15 bases are a match to TRBD2. The CDR3 is 15 amino acids. Germline CDR1 and CDR2: DFQATT and SNEGSKA (reference sequence). With V trimmed by 3 bases and J by 2 bases, 1 base remained unmatched. DNA of the CDR3: TGCAGTGCTAGCGGACTAGCGGGGGGGCAAGAGACCCAGTACTTC. This encodes CSASGLAGGQETQYF.

This clonotype occurred a few times. The genes are TRBV11-2 and TRBJ2-7; 7 nucleotides agree with TRBD1. The ends lost 9 bases at V and 0 bases at J; junction bases unmatched: 8. The CDR3 has 14 amino acids. The germline V gene encodes CDR1 SGHAT and CDR2 FQNNGV. The CDR3 loop is CASSIDRVSYEQYF. In nucleotides, the CDR3 is TGTGCCAGTAGTATCGACAGGGTCTCCTACGAGCAGTACTTC. The full variable domain, completed using reference TRBV11-2 and TRBJ2-7, is EAGVAQSPRYKIIEKRQSVAFWCNPISGHATLYWYQQILGQGPKLLIQFQNNGVVDDSQLPKDRFSAERLKGVDSTLKIQPAKLEDSAVYLCASSIDRVSYEQYFGPGTRLTVT.

This chain joins TRBV20-1 and TRBJ1-4, with 7 nucleotides matching TRBD1. Germline V CDR1 and CDR2: DFQATT, SNEGSKA (reference sequence). CDR3 length: 14 residues. Germline trimming cut 1 base from V and 4 bases from J; bases unmatched to any gene: 3. The CDR3 nucleotides are TGCAGTGCTAGAGCTGGGACAGTTAATGAAAAACTGTTTTTT. This sequence encodes CSARAGTVNEKLFF.

J is TRBJ1-5 and V is TRBV19; the D gene is possibly TRBD1 (6 bases). CDR3 length equals 13 residues. Germline CDR1 reads LNHDA; CDR2 reads SQIVND (reference sequence). Trimming removed 8 bases at V and 6 bases at J, with 14 bases between. The chain's CDR3 is CASRGAESQPQHF. Written as DNA, the CDR3 is TGTGCCAGTCGGGGGGCGGAATCTCAGCCCCAGCATTTT. The full variable domain, its missing parts supplied by reference TRBV19 and TRBJ1-5, is DGGITQSPKYLFRKEGQNVTLSCEQNLNHDAMYWYRQDPGQGLRLIYYSQIVNDFQKGDIAEGYSVSREKKESFPLTVTSAQKNPTAFYLCASRGAESQPQHFGDGTRLSIL.

The chain combines TRBV4-1 with TRBJ2-7, with a tentative D call TRBD1 (7 bases). The germline gives CDR1 MGHRA, CDR2 YSYEKL. The V end lost 4 bases, the J end lost 0 bases, and 16 bases lay between the germline ends. The CDR3 has 16 residues. The CDR3 DNA reads TGCGCCAGCAGCCTGGAGGGGGCTAGCAGCTCCTACGAGCAGTACTTC. Its translation: CASSLEGASSSYEQYF.

This clonotype was observed at least ten times. The chain recombines TRBV5-1 with TRBJ1-1; possibly TRBD1 for D (6 bases). Trimming removed 7 bases from V and 1 base from J, with 11 bases in between. The CDR3 loop spans 13 amino acids. Germline V gene sequence: CDR1 SGHRS, CDR2 YFSETQ. CDR3 DNA sequence: TGCGCCAGCGCTCCGGGACAGAACACTGAAGCTTTCTTT. The encoded protein is CASAPGQNTEAFF.

This clonotype has a count of ten or more. The chain links TRBV5-1 to TRBJ2-3; D could derive from TRBD1 or TRBD2 (5 bases each). Deletions cut 0 bases from V and 5 bases from J, with 16 bases between. The CDR3 contains 16 residues. From germline, CDR1 is SGHRS and CDR2 YFSETQ. CDR3 region: CASSLAGTAIGDTQYF. The CDR3 bases are TGCGCCAGCAGCTTGGCCGGGACCGCAATTGGAGATACGCAGTATTTT. The whole variable domain, filled in from reference TRBV5-1 and TRBJ2-3, reads KAGVTQTPRYLIKTRGQQVTLSCSPISGHRSVSWYQQTPGQGLQFLFEYFSETQRNKGNFPGRFSGRQFSNSRSEMNVSTLELGDSALYLCASSLAGTAIGDTQYFGPGTRLTVL.

This clonotype was counted at least ten times. The chain is built from TRBV20-1 and TRBJ2-1, with 7 nucleotides matching TRBD2. CDR3 size: 17 residues. Germline lookup yields CDR1 DFQATT and CDR2 SNEGSKA (reference sequence). The trim removed 6 bases at V and 1 base at J, leaving 15 bases unmatched. CDR3 protein: CSAPPPGGRTSYNEQFF. The DNA for the CDR3 is TGCAGTGCCCCGCCTCCGGGCGGGAGAACTTCCTACAATGAGCAGTTCTTC.

This clonotype was recorded many times. The V gene is TRBV2, the J gene TRBJ2-1, with 7 bases fitting TRBD2. CDR1 is SNHLY, CDR2 FYNNEI, per germline. The CDR3 runs to 13 residues. Trimming cost V 6 bases and J 11 bases; bases outside gene matches: 10. The CDR3 spells CASRGDYLPKQFF. The CDR3 DNA sequence: TGTGCCAGCAGGGGGGACTACCTACCTAAGCAGTTCTTC.

This clonotype is medium-sized by share. Its ends do not fully match the called genes, so a read error is possible. J is TRBJ1-1 and V is TRBV5-1; D possibly corresponds to TRBD1 (5 bases). The V gene's germline CDR1 is SGHRS and CDR2 YFSETQ. The CDR3 consists of 13 residues. The CDR3 protein is CASSLGVNTEAFF. Written as DNA, the CDR3 is TGTGCCAGCAGCTTAGGGGTGAACACTGAAGCTTTCTTT. Full variable domain (remainder filled in from reference TRBV5-1 and TRBJ1-1): KAGVTQTPRYLIKTRGQQVTLSCSPISGHRSVSWYQQTPGQGLQFLFEYFSETQRNKGNFPGRFSGRQFSNSRSEMNVSTLELGDSALYLCASSLGVNTEAFFGQGTRLTVV.

The chain employs TRBV10-3 and TRBJ1-4; 7 nucleotides line up with TRBD1. The germline V gene has CDR1 ENHRY and CDR2 SYGVKD. V shed 5 bases, J shed 7 bases, and the junction held 4 bases outside the gene matches. This CDR3 comprises 13 residues. The chain's CDR3 is CAISQGGGEKLFF. CDR3 DNA: TGTGCCATCAGTCAGGGGGGCGGTGAAAAACTGTTTTTT.

Details on this clonotype: This could be a read error, since a much larger clone is one nucleotide away. V gene TRBV7-2 combines with J gene TRBJ2-3; 7 bases align to TRBD2. V was pared by 4 bases and J by 4 bases, with 23 bases of the junction left unmatched. The CDR3 is made up of 20 amino acids. Germline V lookup: CDR1 SGHTA, CDR2 FQGNSA. The CDR3 DNA is TGTGCCAGCAGCTCCTCACCCGAACTAGTGGGAGGGCCCGGACCAGATACGCAGTATTTT. As protein: CASSSSPELVGGPGPDTQYF. Variable domain in full (rest from reference TRBV7-2 and TRBJ2-3): GAGVSQSPSNKVTEKGKDVELRCDPISGHTALYWYRQSLGQGLEFLIYFQGNSAPDKSGLPSDRFSAERTGGSVSTLTIQRTQQEDSAVYLCASSSSPELVGGPGPDTQYFGPGTRLTVL.

The rearrangement joins TRBV20-1 to TRBJ2-5, with TRBD1 matching over 8 bases. CDR3 length: 13 residues. Looked up from germline, CDR1 is DFQATT and CDR2 is SNEGSKA (reference sequence). The J segment lost 7 bases and the V segment lost 5 bases, leaving 9 bases of the junction unmatched. The CDR3 nucleotides read TGCAGTGCTGCCGCAGGGGGCCTGGGGACCCAGTACTTC. This sequence encodes CSAAAGGLGTQYF.

This sequence joins TRBV15 and TRBJ1-4; a possible D gene is TRBD1 (6 bases). With 3 bases removed from V and 2 bases from J, the gap between germline ends came to 10 bases. The CDR3 is 15 residues long. Per the germline V gene, CDR1 is LNHNV and CDR2 is YYDKDF (reference sequence). The CDR3 region has the DNA TGTGCCACCAGCAGGGACAGAGGGACTAATGAAAAACTGTTTTTT. Its protein product is CATSRDRGTNEKLFF.

This clonotype was counted a few times. The V and J genes are TRBV20-1 and TRBJ2-1; 8 bases are a match to TRBD2. With 3 bases clipped from V and 1 base from J, the junction kept 8 bases outside the gene matches. Germline CDR1 reads DFQATT; CDR2 reads SNEGSKA (reference sequence). The CDR3 spans 16 residues. This chain's CDR3 is CSASPPSGLSYNEQFF. CDR3 nucleotide sequence: TGCAGTGCTAGCCCCCCTAGCGGGTTATCCTACAATGAGCAGTTCTTC.